The 30 T cell receptor beta chains in this list originate from one sample, sequenced in a study of blood T cell repertoires in COVID-19. Only in-frame clones appear in the TCRdb table, and some are missing; sequencing was by immunoSEQ multiplex PCR. Of 60,000 or so clones listed, about 90% are singletons. The sequencing input was peripheral blood. Receptor source: a man aged 55 to 69 with active or convalescent COVID-19.

This clone was seen only once. This rearrangement joins TRBV12-5 to TRBJ2-1, with 8 bases lining up with TRBD1. The J segment lost 16 bases and the V segment lost 0 bases, leaving 5 bases of the junction unmatched. From germline, CDR1 is LGHNT and CDR2 FRNRAP. CDR3 length: 12 residues. CDR3 DNA sequence: TGTGCTAGTGGTTTGGTACCAGGGGGCGTCTTCTTC. It specifies CASGLVPGGVFF.

The chain uses TRBV7-8 and TRBJ1-5, with 8 bases fitting TRBD1. The CDR3 covers 15 residues. Germline CDR1 reads SGHVS; CDR2 reads FQNEAQ. J gave up 2 bases and V 5 bases, and 5 bases lay outside the gene matches. Here the CDR3 reads CASSPLDRGNQPQHF. CDR3 nucleotides: TGTGCCAGCAGCCCGCTGGACAGGGGCAATCAGCCCCAGCATTTT.

The V gene is TRBV2, the J gene TRBJ2-1, with D possibly matching TRBD1 (5 bases). The CDR3 covers 13 residues. V was shortened by 3 bases and J by 9 bases, with 12 bases between the two germline ends. From germline, CDR1 is SNHLY and CDR2 FYNNEI. This chain's CDR3 is CASSDQGTGEQFF. As DNA, the CDR3 is TGTGCCAGCAGTGATCAGGGTACGGGTGAGCAGTTCTTC.

V gene TRBV14 combines with J gene TRBJ2-7; D is possibly TRBD1 (6 bases). This CDR3 comprises 15 residues. Germline V gene data show CDR1 as SGHDN and CDR2 as FVKESK. Trimming pared 0 bases from V and 6 bases from J, leaving 15 bases between. The DNA for the CDR3 is TGTGCCAGCAGCCAAGAGTGGGGGCTCTACGGCGAGCAGTACTTC. Protein sequence: CASSQEWGLYGEQYF.

The rearrangement uses TRBV3-1 (or the pseudogene TRBV3-2) and TRBJ2-7, with 7 bases aligning to TRBD2. J gave up 7 bases and V 1 base, and 7 bases lay outside the gene matches. The germline gives CDR1 LGHDT, CDR2 YNNKEL (reference sequence). This CDR3 has 14 residues. The CDR3 DNA reads TGTGCCAGCAGCCAAGCGGGGGGAAAGGGGGAGCAGTACTTC. Its translation: CASSQAGGKGEQYF.

V is TRBV7-8 and J is TRBJ1-4; D might be TRBD1 (6 bases). The germline V gene has CDR1 SGHVS and CDR2 FQNEAQ. V gave up 1 base and J gave up 7 bases, with 13 bases separating them. This CDR3 is 15 amino acids long. CDR3 region: CASSLDGGTSEKLFF. In nucleotides, the CDR3 is TGTGCCAGCAGCTTAGATGGGGGCACAAGTGAAAAACTGTTTTTT.

The rearrangement links TRBV6-5 to TRBJ2-7, with D possibly being TRBD1 (6 bases). Per germline, CDR1 MNHEY and CDR2 SVGAGI. V shed 2 bases and J shed 6 bases, with 11 bases lying between them. The CDR3 is made up of 13 amino acids. The CDR3: CASSYRGTTEQYF. CDR3 sequence (DNA): TGTGCCAGCAGTTACAGGGGGACAACCGAGCAGTACTTC.

V and J are TRBV19 and TRBJ1-2, with 9 bases lining up with TRBD1. Germline V gives CDR1 LNHDA, CDR2 SQIVND (reference sequence). V was clipped by 7 bases and J by 4 bases; unmatched bases: 19. CDR3 length: 18 amino acids. CDR3 in DNA: TGTGCCAGTACCACGAGAATCCGGACAGGGGTCTTCGCCTATGGCTACACCTTC. Encoded protein: CASTTRIRTGVFAYGYTF.

This chain connects TRBV7-9 to TRBJ1-4, with TRBD1 matching over 7 bases. The germline V gene encodes CDR1 SEHNR and CDR2 FQNEAQ (reference sequence). The CDR3 spans 16 residues. Unmatched junction bases numbered 6, after V lost 5 bases and J lost 0 bases. The CDR3 bases are TGTGCCAGCAGCGGACGGACAGGTGCAACTAATGAAAAACTGTTTTTT. As protein: CASSGRTGATNEKLFF.

In its sample, this clone was seen a few times. The chain employs TRBV7-3 and TRBJ2-7, with D tentatively TRBD2 (5 bases). Trimming took 3 bases from V and 7 from J, leaving 10 bases between them. The CDR3 is 12 residues long. The germline gives CDR1 SGHTA, CDR2 FQGTGA. CDR3 amino acids: CASSFPGREQYF. The CDR3 region has the DNA TGTGCCAGCAGCTTCCCGGGAAGGGAGCAGTACTTC.

The V call is TRBV6-6, the J call TRBJ1-1; D gene ambiguous. Trimming removed 5 bases from V and 0 bases from J, with 10 bases in between. The CDR3 covers 14 residues. The germline V gene encodes CDR1 MNHNY and CDR2 SVGAGI (reference sequence). The chain's CDR3 is CASSPQQMNTEAFF. The CDR3 DNA follows: TGTGCCAGCAGTCCCCAACAGATGAACACTGAAGCTTTCTTT.

The chain recombines TRBV5-5 with TRBJ1-5; unclear D gene. Trimming cost V 4 bases and J 3 bases, with 17 bases left between them. This CDR3 region has 16 residues. CDR1 and CDR2 (germline): SGHKS, YYEKEE (reference sequence). CDR3 region: CASSPRLPGLNQPQHF. DNA for the CDR3: TGTGCCAGCAGCCCCCGGCTGCCAGGCCTCAATCAGCCCCAGCATTTT.

The table lists this clone with a few counts. The V and J genes are TRBV28 and TRBJ1-5; no clear D gene. The germline V gene has CDR1 MDHEN and CDR2 SYDVKM. Trimming removed 3 bases at V and 0 bases at J, with 12 bases between. This CDR3 region has 16 residues. The CDR3 here is CASSFLARASNQPQHF. CDR3 sequence (DNA): TGTGCCAGCAGTTTTTTGGCGCGGGCTAGCAATCAGCCCCAGCATTTT.

V is TRBV7-9 and J is TRBJ1-1; TRBD1 aligns across 10 bases. Germline values: CDR1 SEHNR, CDR2 FQNEAQ (reference sequence). Trimming cost V 4 bases and J 0 bases; bases outside gene matches: 8. The CDR3 covers 17 residues. Here the CDR3 reads CASSSNDRGQVNTEAFF. In nucleotides, the CDR3 is TGTGCCAGCAGCTCCAACGACAGGGGGCAAGTGAACACTGAAGCTTTCTTT.

This chain connects TRBV5-6 to TRBJ1-2; D ambiguous. CDR3 length: 16 residues. Germline V CDR1 and CDR2: SGHDT, YYEEEE. Between the trimmed V and J ends, which lost 0 bases and 3 bases, there was a span of 15 bases. This CDR3 reads CASSLAGRGYDYGYTF. As DNA, the CDR3 is TGTGCCAGCAGCTTGGCGGGGAGAGGATACGACTATGGCTACACCTTC.

CDR3 loop: CASSLVGTSGRSDTQYF. As DNA, the CDR3 is TGTGCCAGCAGCTTGGTGGGGACTAGCGGGAGGTCGGATACGCAGTATTTT. This rearrangement joins TRBV5-6 to TRBJ2-3; 15 bases match TRBD2. V was pared by 0 bases and J by 6 bases, with 5 bases of the junction left unmatched. Germline CDR1 SGHDT, CDR2 YYEEEE. The CDR3 is 17 amino acids. Full variable domain (missing parts from reference TRBV5-6 and TRBJ2-3): DAGVTQSPTHLIKTRGQQVTLRCSPKSGHDTVSWYQQALGQGPQFIFQYYEEEERQRGNFPDRFSGHQFPNYSSELNVNALLLGDSALYLCASSLVGTSGRSDTQYFGPGTRLTVL.

The chain recombines TRBV7-9 with TRBJ1-4, with unresolved D. The CDR3 has 15 amino acids. Germline V gene sequence: CDR1 SEHNR, CDR2 FQNEAQ (reference sequence). The V and J ends lost 2 bases and 3 bases respectively, with 10 bases between them. In DNA, the CDR3 is TGTGCCAGCAGCTTACGTGAGGGTTCTAATGAAAAACTGTTTTTT. This gives the protein CASSLREGSNEKLFF.

The chain joins TRBV30 to TRBJ1-2; 7 bases are shared with TRBD1. The junction had 0 bases not matched to a gene; V was cut back by 1 base and J by 4 bases. Germline V lookup: CDR1 GTSNPN, CDR2 SVGIG (reference sequence). There are 12 residues in the CDR3. The CDR3 reads CAWSGTGYGYTF. The CDR3 DNA sequence: TGTGCCTGGAGTGGGACAGGCTATGGCTACACCTTC.

This clone was observed a single time. The CDR3 loop reads CASSLDRTAELFF. DNA for the CDR3: TGTGCCAGCAGCTTAGACAGGACAGCTGAACTGTTTTTT. The chain links TRBV7-7 to TRBJ1-4; D possibly corresponds to TRBD1 (6 bases). This CDR3 is 13 amino acids long. Trimming cost V 1 base and J 12 bases, with 12 bases left between them. Germline V gene lookup returns CDR1 SSHAT and CDR2 FNYEAQ (reference sequence).

This clone has just one count. V is TRBV6-1 and J is TRBJ2-3, with TRBD2 matching 8 bases. The CDR3 extends over 15 amino acids. Per germline, CDR1 MNHNS and CDR2 SASEGT. The V and J ends lost 3 bases and 6 bases, in that order; junction bases with no gene match: 8. CDR3 nucleotide sequence: TGTGCCAGCAGTGATTACGGGGGGGCCTCGGATACGCAGTATTTT. Its protein is CASSDYGGASDTQYF.

V usage is TRBV19 and J usage is TRBJ2-6; D is unclear. CDR1 is LNHDA, CDR2 SQIVND, per germline (reference sequence). This CDR3 comprises 14 residues. V was pared by 6 bases and J by 3 bases, with 9 bases between. The CDR3 loop is CASSQRGGANVLTF. The DNA for the CDR3 is TGTGCCAGTAGCCAGAGAGGTGGGGCCAACGTCCTGACTTTC. Full variable domain (outside the CDR3, taken from reference TRBV19 and TRBJ2-6): DGGITQSPKYLFRKEGQNVTLSCEQNLNHDAMYWYRQDPGQGLRLIYYSQIVNDFQKGDIAEGYSVSREKKESFPLTVTSAQKNPTAFYLCASSQRGGANVLTFGAGSRLTVL.

The chain joins TRBV28 to TRBJ1-5, with D possibly TRBD1 on 5 matching bases. In germline, CDR1 is MDHEN, CDR2 SYDVKM. V shed 2 bases and J shed 6 bases, with 20 bases lying between them. The CDR3 spans 17 residues. CDR3 DNA: TGTGCCAGCAGTTTACCTTTCACAGATGCAAGGGGTCAGCCCCAGCATTTT. It specifies CASSLPFTDARGQPQHF.

This rearrangement joins TRBV7-8 to TRBJ1-1; 8 nucleotides match TRBD1. From germline, CDR1 is SGHVS and CDR2 FQNEAQ. The CDR3 loop spans 14 amino acids. V lost 5 bases, J lost 6 bases, and 8 bases stayed unmatched. CDR3 in DNA: TGTGCCAGCAGCATTGGACAGGGCGGCGCTGAAGCTTTCTTT. Protein: CASSIGQGGAEAFF.

The rearrangement joins TRBV19 to TRBJ1-6; the match to TRBD1 covers 8 bases. This CDR3 spans 16 amino acids. Germline V lookup: CDR1 LNHDA, CDR2 SQIVND (reference sequence). V was clipped by 6 bases and J by 1 base; unmatched bases: 5. This chain's CDR3 is CASRVRDRSYNSPLHF. The DNA for the CDR3 is TGTGCCAGTAGAGTCCGGGACAGGTCCTATAATTCACCCCTCCACTTT.

This clone was counted only a few times. V is TRBV28 and J is TRBJ1-5; D unclear. Germline values: CDR1 MDHEN, CDR2 SYDVKM. V shed 5 bases and J shed 2 bases, with 13 bases lying between them. CDR3 length: 15 residues. This CDR3 reads CASSPRLLGNQPQHF. The CDR3 coding sequence is TGTGCCAGCAGTCCCCGGCTCCTAGGCAATCAGCCCCAGCATTTT.

This sequence joins TRBV5-4 and TRBJ1-4; no clear D gene. Germline CDR1 reads SGHNT; CDR2 reads YYREEE (reference sequence). The V end was cut by 1 base, the J end by 0 bases, with 16 bases between. The CDR3 extends over 18 amino acids. The CDR3 is CASSLFTRAAATNEKLFF. The DNA for the CDR3 is TGTGCCAGCAGCTTGTTCACTCGTGCGGCGGCAACTAATGAAAAACTGTTTTTT.

This chain joins TRBV11-2 and TRBJ1-1, with 8 bases that match TRBD1. Trimming cost V 3 bases and J 1 base; bases outside gene matches: 1. CDR1 is SGHAT, CDR2 FQNNGV, per germline. The CDR3 is 14 residues long. In nucleotides, the CDR3 is TGTGCCAGCAGCTTCGGGACAGGGAACACTGAAGCTTTCTTT. This sequence encodes CASSFGTGNTEAFF.

V is TRBV7-8 and J is TRBJ2-3; tentatively, D is TRBD2 (6 bases). The germline V and J ends were trimmed by 3 bases and 2 bases, with 9 bases remaining between them. Germline assignment: CDR1 SGHVS and CDR2 FQNEAQ. This CDR3 has 14 residues. The CDR3 here is CASSLGGFTDTQYF. The CDR3 DNA sequence: TGTGCCAGCAGCTTGGGGGGATTCACAGATACGCAGTATTTT.

This rearrangement joins TRBV9 to TRBJ2-3; 8 nucleotides line up with TRBD2. The CDR3 has 16 amino acids. CDR1 SGDLS and CDR2 YYNGEE come from the germline V gene. Trimming cost V 2 bases and J 2 bases; bases outside gene matches: 7. The CDR3 loop reads CASSVNPGGVTDTQYF. Written as DNA, the CDR3 is TGTGCCAGCAGCGTCAACCCCGGGGGGGTCACAGATACGCAGTATTTT.

V usage is TRBV7-6 and J usage is TRBJ1-4; 10 nucleotides align to TRBD1. Germline CDR1 SGHVS, CDR2 FNYEAQ. This CDR3 is 18 amino acids long. Trimming cost V 3 bases and J 7 bases; bases outside gene matches: 14. CDR3 bases: TGTGCCAGCAGCTTGTACGGGACAGGGGCCCTAAGCTCTGAAAAACTGTTTTTT. Protein product: CASSLYGTGALSSEKLFF. The variable domain in full, completed from reference TRBV7-6 and TRBJ1-4, reads GAGVSQSPRYKVTKRGQDVALRCDPISGHVSLYWYRQALGQGPEFLTYFNYEAQQDKSGLPNDRFSAERPEGSISTLTIQRTEQRDSAMYRCASSLYGTGALSSEKLFFGSGTQLSVL.